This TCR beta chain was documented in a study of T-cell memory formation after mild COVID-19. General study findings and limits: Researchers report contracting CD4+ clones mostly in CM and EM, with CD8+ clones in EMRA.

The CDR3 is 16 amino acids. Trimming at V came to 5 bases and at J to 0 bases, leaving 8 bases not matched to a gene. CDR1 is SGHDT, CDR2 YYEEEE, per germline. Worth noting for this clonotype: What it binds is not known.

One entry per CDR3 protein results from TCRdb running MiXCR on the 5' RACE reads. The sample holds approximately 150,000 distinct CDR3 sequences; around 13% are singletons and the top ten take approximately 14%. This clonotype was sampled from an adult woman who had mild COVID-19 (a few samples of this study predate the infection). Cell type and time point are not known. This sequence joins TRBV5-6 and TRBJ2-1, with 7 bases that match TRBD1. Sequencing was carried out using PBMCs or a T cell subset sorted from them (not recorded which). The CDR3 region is CASRYRGLSSYNEQFF. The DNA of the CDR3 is TGTGCCAGCAGATACAGGGGATTAAGCTCCTACAATGAGCAGTTCTTC. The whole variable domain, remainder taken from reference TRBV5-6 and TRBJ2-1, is DAGVTQSPTHLIKTRGQQVTLRCSPKSGHDTVSWYQQALGQGPQFIFQYYEEEERQRGNFPDRFSGHQFPNYSSELNVNALLLGDSALYLCASRYRGLSSYNEQFFGPGTRLTVL.